The 25 T cell receptor beta chains presented below share a single source sample, sequenced in a study of regulatory T cells in long-lasting Graves disease. iRepertoire HTBI primers and Arm-PCR of CDR3 regions built TCR beta libraries. TCRdb called the multiplex PCR reads again in MiXCR, with one record for every CDR3 protein. The sample consists of some 450,000 distinct CDR3 sequences, roughly 15% of them appearing once. Time point noted: newly diagnosed GD, antithyroid drugs for less than 3 months. RNA from PBMCs was the source of the TCR library. This same sample was also taken into another study, of T cells in Graves' hyperthyroidism and ophthalmopathy.

The sample in question was peripheral blood mononuclear cells (PBMCs), obtained at new diagnosis, from a patient treated with antithyroid drugs. These receptors all stem from a young woman with Graves disease.

In its sample, this clonotype was seen many times. The gene calls are TRBV11-2 and TRBJ1-2; D gene unclear. Trimming took 5 bases from V and 5 from J, leaving 9 bases between them. The CDR3 extends over 12 amino acids. Germline V gene lookup returns CDR1 SGHAT and CDR2 FQNNGV. CDR3 DNA: TGTGCCAGCAGCGCATATTTATATGGCTACACCTTC. Protein: CASSAYLYGYTF.

In the case of this clonotype: A much larger clone differs by one base, so this may be a read error. The chain recombines TRBV7-9 with TRBJ2-7; D unclear. CDR1 is SEHNR and CDR2 is FQNEAQ in the germline V gene (reference sequence). CDR3 length equals 13 residues. The CDR3 DNA sequence: TGTGCCAGCAGCTTAGCGGGTAGCCACGAGCATTACTTC. This sequence encodes CASSLAGSHEHYF.

The table lists this clonotype with a count of one. A much larger clone sits a single nucleotide away, making a read error possible. V and J are TRBV28 and TRBJ2-7; D might be TRBD1 (5 bases). Germline V lookup: CDR1 MDHEN, CDR2 SYDVKM. CDR3 length equals 13 residues. Trimming cost V 3 bases and J 2 bases, with 8 bases left between them. The CDR3: CASSFQGTYEQYF. DNA for the CDR3: TGTGCCAGCAGTTTTCAGGGTACCTACGAGCAGTACTTC.

This clonotype was seen a handful of times. The rearrangement links TRBV6-1 to TRBJ2-7; possible D gene TRBD2, 5 bases. The CDR3 is made up of 15 amino acids. The germline V and J ends were trimmed by 6 bases and 0 bases, with 15 bases remaining between them. In germline, CDR1 is MNHNS, CDR2 SASEGT. In nucleotides, the CDR3 is TGTGCCAGCAGCCGTGGACTCGGAAGCTCCTACGAGCAGTACTTC. Translation: CASSRGLGSSYEQYF.

This clonotype was observed many times. The V call is TRBV13, the J call TRBJ1-1; no reliable D call. This CDR3 is built from 12 residues. Germline V lookup: CDR1 PRHDT, CDR2 FYEKMQ (reference sequence). Trimming took off 2 bases at V and 6 bases at J, with 7 bases between the two ends. The CDR3 loop is CASSLNGPEAFF. The CDR3 nucleotides are TGTGCCAGCAGCTTAAATGGACCTGAAGCTTTCTTT.

The chain uses TRBV3-1 and TRBJ2-5; D not resolved. CDR1 is LGHDT, CDR2 YNNKEL, per germline (reference sequence). V gave up 0 bases and J gave up 7 bases, with 9 bases separating them. CDR3 length: 13 amino acids. CDR3 sequence (DNA): TGTGCCAGCAGCCAAGAAGGAGACGGGACCCAGTACTTC. Its translation is CASSQEGDGTQYF.

The chain couples TRBV6-2 or TRBV6-3 to TRBJ2-7; 8 bases agree with TRBD1. The CDR3 length is 14 residues. The V gene end was trimmed by 7 bases and the J gene end by 0 bases; junction bases not matched to a gene: 5. Germline assignment: CDR1 MNHEY and CDR2 SVGEGT. The CDR3 is CASTRQGSSYEQYF. As DNA, the CDR3 is TGTGCCAGCACCAGACAGGGGAGCTCCTACGAGCAGTACTTC.

Of note for this clonotype: A read error is possible here, since a much larger clone lies one base away. The rearrangement joins TRBV6-9 to TRBJ1-2; D unresolved. Germline CDR1 reads MNHGY; CDR2 reads SVAAGI. The CDR3 is made up of 12 amino acids. The CDR3 coding sequence is TGTGCCAGCAGTTACACAAACTATAGCTACACCTTC. Protein: CASSYTNYSYTF.

This clonotype was detected ten times or more. CDR3 region: CASSQGPGGQDQPQHF. The CDR3 nucleotides read TGTGCCAGCAGCCAAGGTCCGGGGGGCCAAGATCAGCCCCAGCATTTT. The chain is built from TRBV3-1 and TRBJ1-5; D may be TRBD1 (6 bases). Trimming took off 1 base at V and 5 bases at J, with 15 bases between the two ends. Germline V CDR1 and CDR2: LGHDT, YNNKEL (reference sequence). The CDR3 is 16 residues long.

To note about this clonotype: A clone one base away is much larger, so this may be a read error. The J gene is TRBJ2-5, the V gene TRBV7-2; 9 bases are shared with TRBD1. Germline V gene lookup returns CDR1 SGHTA and CDR2 FQGNSA. The CDR3 contains 16 residues. This chain's CDR3 is CAGSLGQGSNRETQYF. Written as DNA, the CDR3 is TGTGCCGGCAGCTTAGGACAGGGGTCCAACAGAGAGACCCAGTACTTC.

This sequence joins TRBV2 and TRBJ2-7; TRBD1 might be the D (6 bases). The CDR3 runs to 13 residues. Trimming took 6 bases from V and 2 from J, leaving 11 bases between them. Germline V gene data show CDR1 as SNHLY and CDR2 as FYNNEI. The CDR3 region has the DNA TGTGCCAGCAGCATGGGACAAACCTACGAGCAGTACTTC. As protein: CASSMGQTYEQYF.

This clonotype was seen repeatedly, ten times or more. The V and J genes are TRBV20-1 and TRBJ1-1; D gene uncertain. Germline CDR1 DFQATT, CDR2 SNEGSKA (reference sequence). V shed 0 bases and J shed 0 bases, with 11 bases lying between them. The CDR3 sequence is 15 residues long. In DNA form, the CDR3 reads TGCAGTGCTAGAGATGAAGCGGGAGTGAACACTGAAGCTTTCTTT. Protein: CSARDEAGVNTEAFF.

This clonotype was seen more than once but under ten times. V usage is TRBV25-1 and J usage is TRBJ2-1; no reliable D call. This CDR3 has 15 residues. Trimming pared 2 bases from V and 0 bases from J, leaving 8 bases between. Germline V gene lookup returns CDR1 MGHDK and CDR2 SYGVNS. CDR3 bases: TGTGCCAGCAGTGAACTCGGTGTCTCCTACAATGAGCAGTTCTTC. As protein: CASSELGVSYNEQFF.

As to this clonotype: A read error may account for a junction end that differs from germline. J is TRBJ2-2 and V is TRBV10-2; tentatively, D is TRBD2 (5 bases). CDR1 WSHSY and CDR2 SAAADI come from the germline V gene. The CDR3 has 13 residues. CDR3: CTSSDGDAGELFF. The CDR3 DNA sequence: TGCACCAGCAGTGACGGGGATGCCGGGGAGCTGTTTTTT.

The V gene is TRBV28, the J gene TRBJ1-5; 9 bases line up with TRBD1. Unmatched junction bases numbered 11, after V lost 6 bases and J lost 11 bases. The CDR3 contains 14 residues. The germline V gene has CDR1 MDHEN and CDR2 SYDVKM. CDR3 DNA: TGTGCCAGCAGCACCCGGGACAGGGTTTATTCCCAGCATTTT. The encoded protein is CASSTRDRVYSQHF.

This clonotype was counted ten times or more. The chain couples TRBV27 to TRBJ1-2, with TRBD1 identical over 8 bases. Unmatched junction bases numbered 4, after V lost 3 bases and J lost 4 bases. This CDR3 is 14 amino acids long. The germline V gene encodes CDR1 MNHEY and CDR2 SMNVEV (reference sequence). The chain's CDR3 is CASSLGDRGYGYTF. CDR3 nucleotide sequence: TGTGCCAGCAGTTTGGGAGACAGGGGCTATGGCTACACCTTC.

The chain couples TRBV25-1 to TRBJ2-7, with D unresolved. CDR1 MGHDK and CDR2 SYGVNS come from the germline V gene. V lost 6 bases, J lost 4 bases, and 10 bases lay in between. This CDR3 spans 12 amino acids. Here the CDR3 reads CASRGSYYEQYF. The CDR3 coding sequence is TGTGCCAGCAGGGGCTCCTATTACGAGCAGTACTTC.

This clonotype was counted a single time. A much larger clone lies one base from this, so it may be a read error. The J gene is TRBJ2-1, the V gene TRBV27, with TRBD2 matching 14 bases. The CDR3 covers 16 residues. Germline CDR1 is MNHEY and CDR2 is SMNVEV (reference sequence). V gave up 7 bases and J gave up 10 bases; unmatched junction bases: 12. CDR3 in DNA: TGTGCCAGCATCCCCAGGCCCGGGACTAGCGGGGGAGAGCAGTTCTTC. It is translated as CASIPRPGTSGGEQFF.

This clonotype has a count of ten or more. This chain links TRBV3-1 with TRBJ2-2; D not certain. Trimming left V 1 base short and J 6 bases short, with 6 bases between. Germline V gene data show CDR1 as LGHDT and CDR2 as YNNKEL (reference sequence). CDR3 length: 13 residues. CDR3 sequence (DNA): TGTGCCAGCAGCCAAGTCATTGCCGGGGAGCTGTTTTTT. Translating gives CASSQVIAGELFF. The full variable domain, in which reference TRBV3-1 and TRBJ2-2 provide the parts outside the CDR3, is DTAVSQTPKYLVTQMGNDKSIKCEQNLGHDTMYWYKQDSKKFLKIMFSYNNKELIINETVPNRFSPKSPDKAHLNLHINSLELGDSAVYFCASSQVIAGELFFGEGSRLTVL.

This clonotype showed up many times. This rearrangement joins TRBV3-1 to TRBJ2-5; 12 nucleotides match TRBD2. From germline, CDR1 is LGHDT and CDR2 YNNKEL (reference sequence). The CDR3 extends over 16 amino acids. J was trimmed by 3 bases and V by 4 bases; bases with no gene match: 6. CDR3 region: CASSLERTSGKETQYF. Here the CDR3 DNA reads TGTGCCAGCAGCCTCGAAAGGACTAGCGGGAAAGAGACCCAGTACTTC.

The genes are TRBV5-1 and TRBJ1-4, with D uncertain. This CDR3 spans 16 amino acids. Per the germline V gene, CDR1 is SGHRS and CDR2 is YFSETQ. Trimming shortened V by 0 bases and J by 2 bases, and 11 bases separated the two germline ends. The CDR3 region is CASSLEPPRTNEKLFF. As DNA, the CDR3 is TGCGCCAGCAGCTTGGAGCCTCCGCGCACTAATGAAAAACTGTTTTTT.

Concerning this clonotype: A read error is the likely source, as a far larger clone sits one nucleotide away. The rearrangement links TRBV6-5 to TRBJ1-1, with TRBD1 matching 7 bases. The CDR3 contains 13 residues. Trimming at V came to 2 bases and at J to 4 bases, leaving 1 base not matched to a gene. From germline, CDR1 is MNHEY and CDR2 SVGAGI. CDR3 DNA sequence: TGTGCCAGCAGTTACAGGGGGCTCACTGAAGCTTTCTTT. As protein: CASSYRGLTEAFF.

The chain is built from TRBV10-3 and TRBJ1-1, with D unresolved. Germline V gene sequence: CDR1 ENHRY, CDR2 SYGVKD. This CDR3 has 16 residues. Deletions cut 2 bases from V and 0 bases from J, with 13 bases between. CDR3 amino acids: CAISEDGWRMNTEAFF. CDR3 bases: TGTGCCATCAGTGAGGACGGATGGCGCATGAACACTGAAGCTTTCTTT.

As to this clonotype: A much bigger clone sits one base away, suggesting this may be a read error. This chain joins TRBV20-1 and TRBJ2-7; D perhaps matches TRBD1 (6 bases). Per germline, CDR1 DFQATT and CDR2 SNEGSKA (reference sequence). The V and J ends lost 0 bases and 7 bases respectively, with 19 bases between them. The CDR3 runs to 15 residues. The CDR3 DNA sequence: TGCAGTGCTAGAGATGAGGCTAGCAGGGGCAATGAGCAGTACTTC. Its translation is CSARDEASRGNEQYF.

V gene TRBV6-2 or TRBV6-3 combines with J gene TRBJ2-1; D may be TRBD1 or TRBD2 (5 bases each). Germline CDR1 is MNHEY and CDR2 is SVGEGT. CDR3 length: 14 amino acids. Between the trimmed V and J ends, which lost 2 bases and 6 bases, there was a span of 11 bases. The CDR3 bases are TGTGCCAGCAGTTACGGGGCGGGTGGCAATGAGCAGTTCTTC. Residues: CASSYGAGGNEQFF.